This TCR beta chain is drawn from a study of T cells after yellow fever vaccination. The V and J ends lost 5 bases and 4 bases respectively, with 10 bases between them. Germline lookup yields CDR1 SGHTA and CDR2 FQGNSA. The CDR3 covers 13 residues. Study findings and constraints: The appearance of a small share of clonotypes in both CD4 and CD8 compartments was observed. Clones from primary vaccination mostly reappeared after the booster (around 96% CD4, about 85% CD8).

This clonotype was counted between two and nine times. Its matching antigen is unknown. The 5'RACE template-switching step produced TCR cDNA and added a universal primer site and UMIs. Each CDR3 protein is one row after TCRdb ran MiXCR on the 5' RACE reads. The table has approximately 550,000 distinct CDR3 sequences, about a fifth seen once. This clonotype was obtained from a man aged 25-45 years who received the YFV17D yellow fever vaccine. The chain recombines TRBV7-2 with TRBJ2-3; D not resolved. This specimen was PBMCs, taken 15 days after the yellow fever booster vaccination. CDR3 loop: CASSLRPSDTQYF. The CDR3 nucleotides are TGTGCCAGCAGCCTCAGACCCTCAGATACGCAGTATTTT.